The TCR beta chain under discussion was sequenced for a study of T cell repertoires in cytomegalovirus infection. Germline V gene lookup returns CDR1 SGHTA and CDR2 FQGNSA. V was pared by 1 base and J by 2 bases, with 14 bases between. CDR3 size: 16 residues. A remark on this clonotype: The antigen remains unidentified.

General study results and limits: Cumulative public TCR beta family frequency identified CMV carriers with the relevant HLA. HLA-C-restricted CMV-specific TCR beta clonotypes were dominant in the ex vivo response.

TCRdb re-called the reads with MiXCR, one entry per CDR3 protein. Here the sample spans approximately 73,000 distinct CDR3 sequences, approximately 40% being singletons. Sequenced material: CD8+ T cells from cultured PBMCs, taken from culture after CMV antigen stimulation. The source is a human donor in good health (CMV status not recorded). Some clones in this sample may be carry-over from other donors' samples. This rearrangement joins TRBV7-2 to TRBJ1-1; D is unresolved. The CDR3 loop reads CASSLEWRRINTEAFF. The CDR3 DNA follows: TGTGCCAGCAGCTTAGAGTGGCGGCGAATAAACACTGAAGCTTTCTTT.